This TCR beta chain was profiled in a study of graft-versus-host responses after intestinal transplantation. Study-wide findings and caveats: Researchers found peak circulating GvH clone levels linked to early post-transplant HvG declines.

Regarding this clone: Its specificity is unknown.

Germline values: CDR1 LNHDA, CDR2 SQIVND (reference sequence). CDR3 length equals 14 residues. Trimming left V 8 bases short and J 5 bases short, with 13 bases between. Sequenced by immunoSEQ multiplex PCR; TCRdb stores in-frame clones only, minus some. Among 96,000 or so clones, 80% to 95% were seen once, and the ten largest hold around 0.17%. The chain carries TRBV19 and TRBJ1-6, with D possibly TRBD1 on 5 matching bases. Sequencing used unstimulated CD4+ T cells sorted from spleen or lymph node cells, obtained before intestinal transplant. The clonotype was recovered from a human donor who received an intestinal transplant. CDR3 residues: CASSGGRDNSPLHF. CDR3 sequence (DNA): TGTGCCAGTTCGGGGGGACGGGATAATTCACCCCTCCACTTT.